The 16 T cell receptor beta chains given below trace back to one sample, sequenced in a study of monozygotic twins with inflammatory bowel disease. TCRdb re-called the 5' RACE reads and shows each CDR3 protein once, DNA omitted. The clone table shows fewer than 550,000 distinct CDR3 sequences, with the ten largest holding 2% to 3%. The sequenced sample was blood. These receptors were collected from a human donor with ulcerative colitis or Crohn's disease, or a healthy co-twin of an affected twin (not recorded which).

V gene TRBV4-3 combines with J gene TRBJ1-3. Looked up from germline, CDR1 is LGHNA and CDR2 is YSLEER. The CDR3 has 16 residues. CDR3 amino acids: CASSQDLGRSGNTIYF.

The V gene is TRBV4-1, the J gene TRBJ2-1; TCRdb selects TRBD2, and the lack of DNA leaves this call unchecked. Per germline, CDR1 MGHRA and CDR2 YSYEKL. The CDR3 loop spans 15 amino acids. This chain's CDR3 is CASSRSGGFMDEQFF.

V gene TRBV7-2 combines with J gene TRBJ2-5; the TCRdb call, TRBD1, lacks DNA for checking. Germline V gene sequence: CDR1 SGHTA, CDR2 FQGNSA. CDR3 size: 16 residues. The CDR3 here is CASSFGQGGPQETQYF.

The chain employs TRBV30 and TRBJ1-1; lacking DNA, the TRBD1 call made by TCRdb goes unchecked. This CDR3 has 16 amino acids. Germline assignment: CDR1 GTSNPN and CDR2 SVGIG (reference sequence). The CDR3 reads CAWSPPGSAGVTEAFF. Complete variable domain (other parts from reference TRBV30 and TRBJ1-1): SQTIHQWPATLVQPVGSPLSLECTVEGTSNPNLYWYRQAAGRGLQLLFYSVGIGQISSEVPQNLSASRPQDRQFILSSKKLLLSDSGFYLCAWSPPGSAGVTEAFFGQGTRLTVV.

The J gene is TRBJ2-5, the V gene TRBV3-1; no DNA is available, so the TRBD2 call from TCRdb remains unchecked. CDR3 length: 19 residues. Germline V gene data show CDR1 as LGHDT and CDR2 as YNNKEL (reference sequence). CDR3 sequence: CASRPPTSGIRGYQETQYF.

The chain recombines TRBV20-1 with TRBJ2-3; absent DNA, TCRdb's TRBD2 call cannot be checked. This CDR3 spans 13 amino acids. Germline assignment: CDR1 DFQATT and CDR2 SNEGSKA (reference sequence). The CDR3 loop is CSARDLWAGGKYF.

The chain links TRBV30 to TRBJ2-7. CDR3 length equals 15 residues. CDR1 is GTSNPN, CDR2 SVGIG, per germline (reference sequence). The CDR3 sequence is CAWSRGAGAPYEQYF.

The J gene is TRBJ1-5, the V gene TRBV5-5. In germline, CDR1 is SGHKS, CDR2 YYEKEE (reference sequence). CDR3 length: 14 amino acids. CDR3: CASSLVGENQPQHF.

CDR3 amino acids: CASSLFRDNQPQHF. The rearrangement links TRBV7-2 to TRBJ1-5; there is no DNA to check the TCRdb D call of TRBD1. Germline assignment: CDR1 SGHTA and CDR2 FQGNSA. The CDR3 is made up of 14 amino acids.

The chain employs TRBV9 and TRBJ2-5; TCRdb picks TRBD2, but there is no DNA to check that call. The germline V gene encodes CDR1 SGDLS and CDR2 YYNGEE. This CDR3 comprises 15 residues. CDR3 in amino acids: CASSVDEGRRETQYF.

This sequence joins TRBV18 and TRBJ1-4. Germline CDR1 and CDR2: KGHSH and LQKENI. The CDR3 consists of 15 residues. The CDR3 reads CASSAPLASGGKLFF.

The rearrangement links TRBV18 to TRBJ2-7; TCRdb names TRBD2, which stays unverified in the absence of DNA. The CDR3 loop spans 14 amino acids. Germline V CDR1 and CDR2: KGHSH, LQKENI. The CDR3 region is CASSPERVDYEQYF. Drawing the rest from reference TRBV18 and TRBJ2-7, the complete variable domain is NAGVMQNPRHLVRRRGQEARLRCSPMKGHSHVYWYRQLPEEGLKFMVYLQKENIIDESGMPKERFSAEFPKEGPSILRIQQVVRGDSAAYFCASSPERVDYEQYFGPGTRLTVT.

This chain's CDR3 is CASRGQPTDTQYF. This chain links TRBV12-3 or TRBV12-4 with TRBJ2-3; there is no DNA to check the TCRdb D call of TRBD1. This CDR3 spans 13 amino acids.

This sequence joins TRBV5-1 and TRBJ2-1; the TCRdb D gene call, TRBD2, has no DNA to confirm it. The germline V gene encodes CDR1 SGHRS and CDR2 YFSETQ. The CDR3 runs 12 residues. The CDR3 region is CASTASENEQFF.

The chain combines TRBV2 with TRBJ2-2; TCRdb's assignment of TRBD1 cannot be checked, as there is no DNA. The CDR3 runs 15 residues. Germline V gene data show CDR1 as SNHLY and CDR2 as FYNNEI. The CDR3 spells CASRPTTGFAGELFF. The full variable domain, completed using reference TRBV2 and TRBJ2-2, is EPEVTQTPSHQVTQMGQEVILRCVPISNHLYFYWYRQILGQKVEFLVSFYNNEISEKSEIFDDQFSVERPDGSNFTLKIRSTKLEDSAMYFCASRPTTGFAGELFFGEGSRLTVL.

This chain links TRBV7-2 with TRBJ1-5. CDR1 is SGHTA, CDR2 FQGNSA, per germline. The CDR3 consists of 14 residues. This chain's CDR3 is CASSLRGGNQPQHF.